A selection of T cell receptor beta chains follows, all from one sample in a study of cytomegalovirus exposure and HLA in healthy donors. Assay used: immunoSEQ multiplex PCR; TCRdb lists only in-frame clones, some missing. This sample has 150,000 to 200,000 clones; roughly 90% occur once, and the top ten carry 0.2% to 0.3%. Sequenced: PBMCs. Receptors originate from a girl less than two years old in good health and CMV-seronegative. The conserved cysteine and the conserved F or W are not part of the CDR3 here. Clone size is given for some rows only: seen once, a few or many times, or a class if the clone is expanded.

V: TRBV4-1; length: 13; J: TRBJ2-2; size: NA; CDR3: ASSQPRVGPGELF
V: TRBV5-1; length: 11; J: NA; size: NA; CDR3: ASSSTIRGEQY
V: TRBV4-1; length: 14; J: TRBJ2-7; size: NA; CDR3: ASSHLGQGASYEQY
V: TRBV4-2; length: 13; J: TRBJ2-3; size: NA; CDR3: ASSQGIAGADTQY
V: TRBV6-6; length: 13; J: TRBJ2-5; size: NA; CDR3: ASSDKTSGRETQY
V: TRBV10-1; length: 12; J: TRBJ1-1; size: NA; CDR3: ASSEGDRAPPSF
V: TRBV12-5; length: 14; J: TRBJ2-1; size: once; CDR3: ASGLGGTSITNEQF
V: TRBV7-9; length: 12; J: TRBJ2-7; size: NA; CDR3: ASSLGLSLFEQY
V: TRBV7-8; length: 14; J: TRBJ1-2; size: NA; CDR3: ASSLILGTRRYGYT
V: TRBV6-5; length: 13; J: TRBJ2-4; size: NA; CDR3: ASSQAGDLKNIQY
V: TRBV6-6; length: 11; J: TRBJ2-3; size: NA; CDR3: ASAALRTDTQY
V: TRBV5-1; length: 15; J: TRBJ2-3; size: once; CDR3: ASSLIGLAQSTDTQY
V: TRBV5-1; length: 9; J: TRBJ2-7; size: NA; CDR3: ASGADYEQY
V: TRBV7-2; length: 13; J: TRBJ2-7; size: NA; CDR3: ASSFLASSGNGQY
V: TRBV29-1; length: 11; J: TRBJ1-4; size: NA; CDR3: SATDSYYEKLF